The rows below give T cell receptor beta chains drawn from one sample of a study of T cells in localized non-small cell lung cancer. This table comes from immunoSEQ multiplex PCR, and its TCRdb copy is limited to in-frame clones, with some not included. The data contain 2,500 to 3,500 clones, around 28% of them singletons. The material was lung tumor tissue, obtained before any cancer treatment. The receptors shown here come from a man between 40 and 70 years old with stage III lung adenocarcinoma. The CDR3 runs from the conserved cysteine through the conserved F or W. The order of the fields is clone size, V gene, J gene, D gene, CDR3 DNA, CDR3 protein. The D gene is left open where the match is weak. Clone size appears in some rows only: once, few, many, or a class for an expanded clone.

>.|TRBV5-1|TRBJ2-3|.
TGCGCCAGCAGTGGTTTGGGGCTGAGCACAGATACGCAGTATTTT
CASSGLGLSTDTQYF
>.|TRBV29-1|TRBJ2-7|TRBD1
TGCAGCGTGGGACAGGGTCTGGCCGAGCAGTACTTC
CSVGQGLAEQYF
>medium-sized|TRBV6-8|TRBJ2-5|.
TGTGCCAGCAACCCGGGACCGTATGACCGATGGTACTTC
CASNPGPYDRWYF
>.|TRBV10-2|TRBJ1-1|.
TGCGCCAGCAGTGAGTGGGGACACCCGGGAGGGACTGAAGCTTTCTTT
CASSEWGHPGGTEAFF
>.|TRBV28|TRBJ2-7|.
TGTGCCAGCATTCCCGGCGGGACGGAAAGCTCCTACGAGCAGTACTTC
CASIPGGTESSYEQYF
>few|TRBV9|TRBJ2-2|.
TGTGCCAGCAGCACTCGCACCGGGGAGCTGTTTTTT
CASSTRTGELFF
>.|TRBV19|TRBJ2-6|.
TGTGCCAGTATTGGCCCGGGCGGGGCCAACGTCCTGACTTTC
CASIGPGGANVLTF
>.|TRBV23-1|TRBJ2-1|.
TGCGCCAGCTCGGGATCACGGGAGAGGCGGAATGAGCAGTTCTTC
CASSGSRERRNEQFF
>.|TRBV11-3|TRBJ1-1|TRBD1
TGTGCCAGCAGCTATTGGACAGGTCCGGGGACTGAAGCTTTCTTT
CASSYWTGPGTEAFF
>few|TRBV6-8|TRBJ1-1|TRBD1
TGTGCCAGCAGTGCGCTTCCGGGACAGGGTAACACTGAAGCTTTCTTT
CASSALPGQGNTEAFF
>.|TRBV14|TRBJ1-6|.
TGTGCCAGCAGCCAAGGACGGGTGGCCTATAATTCACCCCTCCACTTT
CASSQGRVAYNSPLHF
>.|TRBV28|TRBJ1-1|.
TGTGCCAGCAGTCCAGCCTGGGGGGCGAAAGCTTTCTTT
CASSPAWGAKAFF
>few|TRBV19|TRBJ1-3|.
TGTGCCAGCATGAGCCTGGAGGCTGGAAACACCATATATTTT
CASMSLEAGNTIYF
>few|TRBV11-3|TRBJ1-6|.
TGTGCCAGCAGCTTAAGCTCCTATAATTCACCCCTCCACTTT
CASSLSSYNSPLHF
>few|TRBV29-1|TRBJ2-1|.
TGCAGCGTTGCCGATAGCGCTTACAATGAGCAGTTCTTC
CSVADSAYNEQFF
>.|TRBV19|TRBJ2-6|.
TGTGCCAGTACCCTATGGGGGGGGCCTGGGGCCAACGTCCTGACTTTC
CASTLWGGPGANVLTF
>.|TRBV10-2|TRBJ2-2|.
TGCGCCAGCAGTGAGAGTAGGCCAGTGAACACCGGGGAGCTGTTTTTT
CASSESRPVNTGELFF
>medium-sized|TRBV11-3|TRBJ1-2|.
TGTGCCAGCACCCCGGCCGCCTTTAACTATGGCTACACCTTC
CASTPAAFNYGYTF
>.|TRBV9|TRBJ1-2|TRBD1
TGTGCCAGCAGTATAGGGGGCCTCTATGGCTACACCTTC
CASSIGGLYGYTF
>.|TRBV28|TRBJ1-5|TRBD1
TGTGCCAGCACCGTAACAGGGGGTGGTCAGCCCCAGCATTTT
CASTVTGGGQPQHF
>few|TRBV6-8|TRBJ1-2|TRBD1
TGTGCCAGCAGTTCCGGACAGGGAAGAAACTATGGCTACACCTTC
CASSSGQGRNYGYTF
>few|TRBV19|TRBJ1-1|.
TGTGCCAGTAGGCCGGGCCCTGGGGCGAACACTGAAGCTTTCTTT
CASRPGPGANTEAFF
>few|TRBV11-3|TRBJ2-2|.
TGTGCCAGCAGCTTAATCACAATATTAACCGGGGAGCTGTTTTTT
CASSLITILTGELFF
>.|TRBV9|TRBJ2-1|TRBD2
TGTGCCAGCAGCGCTAGCGGGAGGGCCGATGAGCAGTTCTTC
CASSASGRADEQFF
>.|TRBV28|TRBJ2-2|.
TGTGCCAGCAGTTTATGGGGCCCCATCCCGGGACAACTCACCGGGGAGCTGTTTTTT
CASSLWGPIPGQLTGELFF
>.|TRBV11-3|TRBJ2-1|.
TGTGCCAGCAGCTTGAAACGACGGAGCTCCTACAATGAGCAGTTCTTC
CASSLKRRSSYNEQFF
>.|TRBV19|TRBJ2-7|TRBD1
TGTGCCAGTAGTATAGGGACAGGGCTGTCCTACGAGCAGTACTTC
CASSIGTGLSYEQYF
>few|TRBV18|TRBJ1-3|.
TGTGCCAGCTCACCATATGACACTTCCTCTGGAAACACCATATATTTT
CASSPYDTSSGNTIYF
>.|TRBV11-3|TRBJ2-3|.
TGTGCCAGCATCCCCTCCATACGCACAGATACGCAGTATTTT
CASIPSIRTDTQYF